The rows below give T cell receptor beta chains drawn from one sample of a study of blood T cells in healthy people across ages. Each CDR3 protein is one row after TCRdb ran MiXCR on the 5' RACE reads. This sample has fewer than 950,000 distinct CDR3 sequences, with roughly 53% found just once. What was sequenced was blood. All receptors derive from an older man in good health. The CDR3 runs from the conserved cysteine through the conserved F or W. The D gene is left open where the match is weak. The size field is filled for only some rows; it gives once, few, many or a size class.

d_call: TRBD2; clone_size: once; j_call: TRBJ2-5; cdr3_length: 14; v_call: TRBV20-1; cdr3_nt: TGCAGTGCCGCTAGCGGGAGTATCGCCGAGACCCAGTACTTC; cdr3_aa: CSAASGSIAETQYF
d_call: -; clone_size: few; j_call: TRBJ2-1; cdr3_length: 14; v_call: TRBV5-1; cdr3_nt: TGCGCCAGCAACCCGGGACAATCCTACAATGAGCAGTTCTTC; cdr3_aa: CASNPGQSYNEQFF
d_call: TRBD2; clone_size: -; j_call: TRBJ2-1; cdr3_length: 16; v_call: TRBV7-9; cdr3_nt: TGTGCCAGCAGCTCAATTAGCGGGCGCTCCTACAATGAGCAGTTCTTC; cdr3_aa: CASSSISGRSYNEQFF
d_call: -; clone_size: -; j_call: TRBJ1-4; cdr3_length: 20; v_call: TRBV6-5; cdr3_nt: TGTGCCAGCAGTTACTCGAAACTTGTGGTAATGGGGGCAACTAATGAAAAACTGTTTTTT; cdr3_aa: CASSYSKLVVMGATNEKLFF
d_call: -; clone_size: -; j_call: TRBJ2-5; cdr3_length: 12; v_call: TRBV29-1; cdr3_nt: TGCAGCGTTTGGGAGCAGTCGGAGACCCAGTACTTC; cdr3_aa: CSVWEQSETQYF
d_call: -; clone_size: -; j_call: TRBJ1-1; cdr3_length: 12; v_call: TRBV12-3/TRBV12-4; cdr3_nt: TGTGCCAGCGGTCCCATGAACACTGAAGCTTTCTTT; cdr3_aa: CASGPMNTEAFF
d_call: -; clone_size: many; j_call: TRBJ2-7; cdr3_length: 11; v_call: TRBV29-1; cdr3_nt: TGCAGCGTTGGTTCCGACTACGAGCAGTACTTC; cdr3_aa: CSVGSDYEQYF
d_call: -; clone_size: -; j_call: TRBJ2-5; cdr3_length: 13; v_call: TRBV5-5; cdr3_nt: TGTGCCAGCAGCTTGATAGGCTACAATGAGCAGTACTTC; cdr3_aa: CASSLIGYNEQYF
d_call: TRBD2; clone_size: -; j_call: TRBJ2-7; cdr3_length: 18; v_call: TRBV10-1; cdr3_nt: TGCGCCAGCAGTGAGCCGAGACTAGCGGGAGTATTGAGTTACGAGCAGTACTTC; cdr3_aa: CASSEPRLAGVLSYEQYF
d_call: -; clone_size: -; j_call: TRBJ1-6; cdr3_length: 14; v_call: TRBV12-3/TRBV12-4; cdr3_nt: TGTGCCAGTTCACGAGAGGGGTGGCGTTCACCCCTCCACTTT; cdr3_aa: CASSREGWRSPLHF
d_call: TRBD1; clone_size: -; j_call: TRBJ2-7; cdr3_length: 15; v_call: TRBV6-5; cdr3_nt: TGTGCCAGCAGGAAGTTGGGGACAGCCCTGGGCGAGCAGTACTTC; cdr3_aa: CASRKLGTALGEQYF
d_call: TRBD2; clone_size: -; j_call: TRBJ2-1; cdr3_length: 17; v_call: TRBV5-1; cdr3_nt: TGCGCCAGCAGCCCCGGACCTCTAGCGGGAGGTTCTAATGAGCAGTTCTTC; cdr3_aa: CASSPGPLAGGSNEQFF
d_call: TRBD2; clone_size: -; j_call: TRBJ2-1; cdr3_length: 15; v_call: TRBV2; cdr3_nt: TGTGCCAGCAGTGAGGGACTAGCGGGAGTCAATGAGCAGTTCTTC; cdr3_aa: CASSEGLAGVNEQFF
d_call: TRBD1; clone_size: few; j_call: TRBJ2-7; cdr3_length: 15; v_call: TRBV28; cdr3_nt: TGTGCCAGCAGTAGGGTGGACAGGGACAGGCGAGAGCAGTACTTC; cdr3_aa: CASSRVDRDRREQYF
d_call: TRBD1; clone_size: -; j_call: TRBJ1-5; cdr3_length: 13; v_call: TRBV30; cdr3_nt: TGTGCCTGGGTCGGACAGGGGGGTCAGCCCCAGCATTTT; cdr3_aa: CAWVGQGGQPQHF
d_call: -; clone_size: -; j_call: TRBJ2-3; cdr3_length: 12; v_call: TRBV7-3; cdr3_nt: TGTGCCAGCAGCTCGAGGACTGGAACGCAGTATTTT; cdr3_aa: CASSSRTGTQYF
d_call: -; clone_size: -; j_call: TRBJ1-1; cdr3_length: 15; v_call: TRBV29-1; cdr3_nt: TGCAGCGTTCCCGGCGCAAAAGGGAGGAGCACTGAAGCTTTCTTT; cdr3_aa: CSVPGAKGRSTEAFF
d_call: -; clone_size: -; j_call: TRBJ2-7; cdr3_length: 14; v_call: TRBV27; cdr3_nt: TGTGCCAGCAGTTTATCCGACAGTGACTACGAGCAGTACTTC; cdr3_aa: CASSLSDSDYEQYF
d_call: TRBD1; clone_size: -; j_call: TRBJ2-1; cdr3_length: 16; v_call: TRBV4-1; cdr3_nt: TGCGCCAGCAGCCAAGGTCCGGGACAGGCCTACAATGAGCAGTTCTTC; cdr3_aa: CASSQGPGQAYNEQFF
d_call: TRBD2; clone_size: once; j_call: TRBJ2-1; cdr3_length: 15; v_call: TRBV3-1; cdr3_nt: TGTGCCAGCAGCCAAGTCATAGCGGGAGGGAATGAGCAGTTCTTC; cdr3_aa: CASSQVIAGGNEQFF
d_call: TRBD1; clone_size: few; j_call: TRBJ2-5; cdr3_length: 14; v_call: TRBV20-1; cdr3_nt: TGCAGTGCTATTCAGGCGTCCCGGGACAGGGGCCAGTACTTC; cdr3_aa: CSAIQASRDRGQYF
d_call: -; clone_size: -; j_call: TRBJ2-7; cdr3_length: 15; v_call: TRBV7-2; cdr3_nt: TGTGCCAGCAGCTTAGACGGGGGCTCCGTCTACGAGCAGTACTTC; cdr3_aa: CASSLDGGSVYEQYF
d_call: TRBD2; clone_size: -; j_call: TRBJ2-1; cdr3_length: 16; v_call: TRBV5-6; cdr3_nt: TGTGCCAGCAGCTTGGGAGGGAGGGAATTTAAGAATGAGCAGTTCTTC; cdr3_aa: CASSLGGREFKNEQFF
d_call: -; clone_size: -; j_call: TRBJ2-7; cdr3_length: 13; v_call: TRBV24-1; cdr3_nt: TGTGCCACCAGTGATCCTAACAGCTACGAGCAGTACTTC; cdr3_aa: CATSDPNSYEQYF
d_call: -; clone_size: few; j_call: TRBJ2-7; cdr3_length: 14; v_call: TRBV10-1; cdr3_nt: TGCGCCAGCAGCCAGGAGGTACAATCCTACGAGCAGTACTTC; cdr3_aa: CASSQEVQSYEQYF
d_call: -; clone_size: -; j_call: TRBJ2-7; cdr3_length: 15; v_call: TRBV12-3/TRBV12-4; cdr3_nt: TGTGCCAGCAGTTTGGACTTGTTGACTTCCTACGAGCAGTACTTC; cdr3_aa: CASSLDLLTSYEQYF
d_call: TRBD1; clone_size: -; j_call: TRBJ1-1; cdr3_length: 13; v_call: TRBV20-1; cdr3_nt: TGCAGTGCTGAATCTAGGGGGCACACTGAAGCTTTCTTT; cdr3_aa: CSAESRGHTEAFF
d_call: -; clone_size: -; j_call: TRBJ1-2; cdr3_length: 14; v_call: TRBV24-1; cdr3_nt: TGTGCCACCAGTGATTTCTGGGGATACGATGGCTACACCTTC; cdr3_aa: CATSDFWGYDGYTF
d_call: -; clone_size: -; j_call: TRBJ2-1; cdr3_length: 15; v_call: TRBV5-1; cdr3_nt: TGCGCCAGCAGCTTGGAGGGAGATCAGGCCTACGAGCAGTTCTTC; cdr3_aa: CASSLEGDQAYEQFF
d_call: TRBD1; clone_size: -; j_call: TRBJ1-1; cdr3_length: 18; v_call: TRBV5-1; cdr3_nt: TGCGCCAGCAGCCATGGGACAGGGGCGAACCCTTTGAACACTGAAGCTTTCTTT; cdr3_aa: CASSHGTGANPLNTEAFF
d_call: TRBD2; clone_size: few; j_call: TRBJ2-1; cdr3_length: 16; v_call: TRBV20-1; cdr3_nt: TGCAGTGCTGCCAGAATGGGACTAGCACTATACAATGAGCAGTTCTTC; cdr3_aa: CSAARMGLALYNEQFF
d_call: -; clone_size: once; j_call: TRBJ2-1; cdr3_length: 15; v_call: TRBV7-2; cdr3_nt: TGTGCCAGCAGCTGGCCGGGAGTTAGAACCAATGAGCAGTTCTTC; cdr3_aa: CASSWPGVRTNEQFF
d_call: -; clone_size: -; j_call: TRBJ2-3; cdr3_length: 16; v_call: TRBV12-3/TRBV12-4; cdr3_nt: TGTGCCAGCAGTTTAGGGGCGGAAGGGGCAAAGGATACGCAGTATTTT; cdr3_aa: CASSLGAEGAKDTQYF
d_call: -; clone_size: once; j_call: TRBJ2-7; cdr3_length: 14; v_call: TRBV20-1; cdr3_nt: TGCAGTGCTACCCACGGGAACGATATCTACGAGCAGTACTTC; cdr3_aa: CSATHGNDIYEQYF
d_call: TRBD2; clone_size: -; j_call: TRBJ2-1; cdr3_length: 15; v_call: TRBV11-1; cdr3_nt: TGTGCCAGCAGCTTTCCTAGCGGGAGTGGGAGTGAGCAGTTCTTC; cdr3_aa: CASSFPSGSGSEQFF
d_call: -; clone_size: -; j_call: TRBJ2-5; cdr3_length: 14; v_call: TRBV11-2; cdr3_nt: TGTGCCAGCAGCTTTCCGGGACGGCAAGAGACCCAGTACTTC; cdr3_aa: CASSFPGRQETQYF
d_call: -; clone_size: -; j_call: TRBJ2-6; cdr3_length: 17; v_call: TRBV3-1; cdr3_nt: TGTGCCAGCAGCCGGGGTTCATCCGCCTCTGGGGCCAACGTCCTGACTTTC; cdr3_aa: CASSRGSSASGANVLTF
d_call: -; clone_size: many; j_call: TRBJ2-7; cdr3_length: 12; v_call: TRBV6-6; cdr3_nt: TGTGCCAGCAGTTACTCCCCCTACGAGCAGTACTTC; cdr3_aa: CASSYSPYEQYF
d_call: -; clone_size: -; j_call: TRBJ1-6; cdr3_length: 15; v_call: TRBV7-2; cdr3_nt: TGTGCCAGCAGCTTAGGGTCCCGCCTCCCTTCACCCCTCCACTTT; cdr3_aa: CASSLGSRLPSPLHF
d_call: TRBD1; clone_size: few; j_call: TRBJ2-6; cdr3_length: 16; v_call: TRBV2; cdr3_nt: TGTGCCAGCAGCCGCGACAGGGGTTATGGGGCCAACGTCCTGACTTTC; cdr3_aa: CASSRDRGYGANVLTF
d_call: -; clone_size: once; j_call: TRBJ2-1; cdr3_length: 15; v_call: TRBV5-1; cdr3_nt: TGCGCCAGCAGCTGGGGTGGGTCCCGACAGAATGAGCAGTTCTTC; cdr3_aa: CASSWGGSRQNEQFF